This paragraph covers one TCR beta chain sequence. Relative to the germline gene, one junction end is altered; a read error may explain this. These data belong to a study of blood T cell repertoires in COVID-19. Study-level background: Specimens from acute and convalescent COVID-19 originated in the United States, Italy and Spain. PBMCs, B-cell-depleted T cells, or T cells provided the cDNA or gDNA that made up the material.

Recruitment covered about two dozen US areas and drew participants whose ages spanned about 18 to 95 years. The recovered donors of Cohort 3 showed two negative PCRs, clearance, or symptom resolution. Using immunoSEQ multiplex PCR, the repertoire was profiled, and TCRdb retains in-frame clones only, with some absent. The table shows about 440,000 clones, with about nine tenths occurring only once. The clonotype was recovered from a man aged 18-30 years who had recovered from COVID-19. The sample was PBMCs or T cells enriched from blood (not recorded which).

This chain's CDR3 is CASSLTLEILRPEDF. The CDR3, as DNA: TGTGCCAGCAGCTTAACCCTTGAAATCCTACGGCCCGAGGATTTT. The chain joins TRBV7-9 to TRBJ1-3, with D hard to call. Germline assignment: CDR1 SEHNR and CDR2 FQNEAQ (reference sequence). The CDR3 contains 15 residues.